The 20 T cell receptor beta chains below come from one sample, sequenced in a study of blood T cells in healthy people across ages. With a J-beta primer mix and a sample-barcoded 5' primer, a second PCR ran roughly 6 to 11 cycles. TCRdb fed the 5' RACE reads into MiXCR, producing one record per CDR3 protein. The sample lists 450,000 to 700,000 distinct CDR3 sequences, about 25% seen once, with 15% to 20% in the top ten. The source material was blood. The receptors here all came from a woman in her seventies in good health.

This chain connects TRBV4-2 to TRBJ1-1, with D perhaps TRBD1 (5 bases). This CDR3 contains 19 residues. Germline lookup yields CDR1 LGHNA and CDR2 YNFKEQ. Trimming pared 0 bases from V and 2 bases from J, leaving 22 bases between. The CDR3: CASSQEPGLGVGVNTEAFF. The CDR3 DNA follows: TGTGCCAGCAGCCAAGAGCCTGGTTTAGGAGTGGGGGTAAACACTGAAGCTTTCTTT.

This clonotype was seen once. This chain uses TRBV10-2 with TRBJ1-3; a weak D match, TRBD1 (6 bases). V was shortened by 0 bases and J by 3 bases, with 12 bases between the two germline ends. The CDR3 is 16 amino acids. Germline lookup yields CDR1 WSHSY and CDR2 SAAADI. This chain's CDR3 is CASSESTGTSGNTIYF. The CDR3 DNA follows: TGCGCCAGCAGTGAGTCGACCGGGACAAGTGGAAACACCATATATTTT.

In DNA form, the CDR3 reads TGTGCCAGCAGTGACTCGATGAATGGCTACACCTTC. Its translation is CASSDSMNGYTF. V is TRBV6-4 and J is TRBJ1-2; D is unresolved. This CDR3 comprises 12 residues. V lost 0 bases and J 6 bases, leaving 5 bases between the germline ends. The germline gives CDR1 MRHNA, CDR2 SNTAGT.

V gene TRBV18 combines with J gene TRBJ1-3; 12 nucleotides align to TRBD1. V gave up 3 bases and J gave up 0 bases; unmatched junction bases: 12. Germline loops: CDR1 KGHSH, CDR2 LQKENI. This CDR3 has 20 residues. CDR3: CASSPQSGTGGSLSGNTIYF. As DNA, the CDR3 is TGTGCCAGCTCACCTCAATCCGGGACAGGGGGCTCCCTCTCTGGAAACACCATATATTTT. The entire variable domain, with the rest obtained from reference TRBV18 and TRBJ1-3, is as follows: NAGVMQNPRHLVRRRGQEARLRCSPMKGHSHVYWYRQLPEEGLKFMVYLQKENIIDESGMPKERFSAEFPKEGPSILRIQQVVRGDSAAYFCASSPQSGTGGSLSGNTIYFGEGSWLTVV.

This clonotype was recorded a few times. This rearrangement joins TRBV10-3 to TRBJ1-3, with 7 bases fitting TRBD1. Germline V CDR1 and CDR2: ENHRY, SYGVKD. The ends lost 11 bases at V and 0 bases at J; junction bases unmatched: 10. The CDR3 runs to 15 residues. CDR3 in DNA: TGTGCCGTACGCCTCACAGGGGTCTCTGGAAACACCATATATTTT. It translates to CAVRLTGVSGNTIYF.

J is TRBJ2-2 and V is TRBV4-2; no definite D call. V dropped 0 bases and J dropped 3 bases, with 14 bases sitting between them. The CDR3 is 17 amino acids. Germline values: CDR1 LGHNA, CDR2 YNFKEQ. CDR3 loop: CASSQDSGPDYTGELFF. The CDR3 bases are TGTGCCAGCAGCCAAGATTCCGGGCCAGACTACACCGGGGAGCTGTTTTTT.

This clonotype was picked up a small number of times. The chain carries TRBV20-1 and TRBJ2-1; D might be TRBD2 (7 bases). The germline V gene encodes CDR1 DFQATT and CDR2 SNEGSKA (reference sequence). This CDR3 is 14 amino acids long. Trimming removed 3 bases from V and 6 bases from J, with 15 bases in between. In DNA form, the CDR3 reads TGCAGTGCTAGTCTTGCGGGGGCGCCCAATGAGCAGTTCTTC. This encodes CSASLAGAPNEQFF.

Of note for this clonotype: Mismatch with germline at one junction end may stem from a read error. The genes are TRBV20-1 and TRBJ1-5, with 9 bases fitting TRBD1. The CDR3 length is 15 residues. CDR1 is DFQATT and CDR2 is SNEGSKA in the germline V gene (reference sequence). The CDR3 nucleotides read TGCAGTACTAGAGATTTGGACAGGGGTTATCAGCCCCAGCATTTT. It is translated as CSTRDLDRGYQPQHF.

The CDR3 loop reads CASSLAPGTGWLDEQFF. The CDR3 coding sequence is TGCGCCAGCAGCTTGGCGCCCGGGACAGGGTGGTTGGATGAGCAGTTCTTC. The chain is built from TRBV5-1 and TRBJ2-1; TRBD1 aligns across 9 bases. Germline loops: CDR1 SGHRS, CDR2 YFSETQ. V dropped 0 bases and J dropped 8; count of bases not matched to a gene: 12. This CDR3 has 17 residues.

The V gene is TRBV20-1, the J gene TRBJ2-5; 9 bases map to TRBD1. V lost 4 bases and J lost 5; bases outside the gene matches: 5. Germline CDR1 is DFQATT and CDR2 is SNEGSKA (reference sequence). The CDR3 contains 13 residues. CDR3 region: CSAIRTGVETQYF. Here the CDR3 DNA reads TGCAGTGCTATAAGGACAGGGGTGGAGACCCAGTACTTC.

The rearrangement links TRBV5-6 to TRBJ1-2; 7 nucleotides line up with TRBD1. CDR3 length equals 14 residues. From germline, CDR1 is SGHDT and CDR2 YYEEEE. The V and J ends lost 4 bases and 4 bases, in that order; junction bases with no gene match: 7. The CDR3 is CASSGMGQLYGYTF. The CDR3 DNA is TGTGCCAGCAGCGGCATGGGACAGCTCTATGGCTACACCTTC.

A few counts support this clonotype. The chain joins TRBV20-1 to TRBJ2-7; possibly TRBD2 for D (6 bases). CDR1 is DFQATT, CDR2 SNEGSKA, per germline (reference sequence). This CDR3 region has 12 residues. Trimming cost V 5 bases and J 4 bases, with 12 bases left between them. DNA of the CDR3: TGCAGTGCTCGCGGGAAACATTACGAGCAGTACTTC. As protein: CSARGKHYEQYF.

The chain's CDR3 is CSVVTVDYGYTF. The CDR3, as DNA: TGCAGCGTTGTGACTGTCGACTATGGCTACACCTTC. The chain links TRBV29-1 to TRBJ1-2; D unclear. This CDR3 is built from 12 residues. The ends were cut back, 4 bases at V and 3 bases at J, with 9 bases in the middle. Germline CDR1 and CDR2: SQVTM and ANQGSEA. The full variable domain, completed using reference TRBV29-1 and TRBJ1-2, is SAVISQKPSRDICQRGTSLTIQCQVDSQVTMMFWYRQQPGQSLTLIATANQGSEATYESGFVIDKFPISRPNLTFSTLTVSNMSPEDSSIYLCSVVTVDYGYTFGSGTRLTVV.

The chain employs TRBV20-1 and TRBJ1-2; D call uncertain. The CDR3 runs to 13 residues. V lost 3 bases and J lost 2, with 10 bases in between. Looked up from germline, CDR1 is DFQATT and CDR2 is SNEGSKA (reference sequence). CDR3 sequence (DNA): TGCAGTGCTAGTGACTTCGAAAACTATGGCTACACCTTC. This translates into CSASDFENYGYTF.

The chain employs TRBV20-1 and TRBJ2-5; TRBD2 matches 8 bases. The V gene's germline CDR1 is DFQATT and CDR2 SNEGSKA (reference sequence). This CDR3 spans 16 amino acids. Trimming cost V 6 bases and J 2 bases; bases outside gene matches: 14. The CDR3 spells CSAILPRSGGQETQYF. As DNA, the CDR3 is TGCAGTGCAATACTCCCTAGGTCGGGGGGGCAAGAGACCCAGTACTTC.

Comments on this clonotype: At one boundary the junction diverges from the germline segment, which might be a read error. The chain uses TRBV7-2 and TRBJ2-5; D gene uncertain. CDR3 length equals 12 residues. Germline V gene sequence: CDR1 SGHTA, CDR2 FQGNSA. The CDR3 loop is CAGSLTLETQYF. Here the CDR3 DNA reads TGTGCCGGCAGCTTAACGCTCGAGACCCAGTACTTC.

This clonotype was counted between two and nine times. The CDR3 DNA is TGCAGCGTCATTGGGGGGAATGAGCAGTTCTTC. It translates to CSVIGGNEQFF. The chain employs TRBV29-1 and TRBJ2-1; D might be TRBD2 (6 bases). This CDR3 is 11 amino acids long. V lost 6 bases to trimming and J lost 7 bases, with 10 bases between them. Germline V gene lookup returns CDR1 SQVTM and CDR2 ANQGSEA.

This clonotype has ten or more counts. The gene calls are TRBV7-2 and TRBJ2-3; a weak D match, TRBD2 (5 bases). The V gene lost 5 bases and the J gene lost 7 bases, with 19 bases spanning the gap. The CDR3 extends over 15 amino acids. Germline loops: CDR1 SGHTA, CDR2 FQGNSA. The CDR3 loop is CASSPEAASPNTQYF. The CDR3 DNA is TGTGCCAGCAGCCCAGAAGCGGCGTCCCCCAATACGCAGTATTTT. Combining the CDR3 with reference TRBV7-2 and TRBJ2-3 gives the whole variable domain GAGVSQSPSNKVTEKGKDVELRCDPISGHTALYWYRQSLGQGLEFLIYFQGNSAPDKSGLPSDRFSAERTGGSVSTLTIQRTQQEDSAVYLCASSPEAASPNTQYFGPGTRLTVL.

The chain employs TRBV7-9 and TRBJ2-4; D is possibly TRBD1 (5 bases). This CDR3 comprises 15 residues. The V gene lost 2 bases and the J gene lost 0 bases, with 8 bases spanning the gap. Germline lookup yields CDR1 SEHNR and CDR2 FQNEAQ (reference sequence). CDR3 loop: CASSLLTGAKNIQYF. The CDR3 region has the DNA TGTGCCAGCAGCTTACTTACAGGAGCCAAAAACATTCAGTACTTC.

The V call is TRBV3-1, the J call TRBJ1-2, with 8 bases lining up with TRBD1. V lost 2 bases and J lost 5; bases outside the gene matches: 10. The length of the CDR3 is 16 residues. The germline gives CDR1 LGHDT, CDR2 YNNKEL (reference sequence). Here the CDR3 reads CASSQKGDRSPYGYTF. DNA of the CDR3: TGTGCCAGCAGCCAAAAGGGGGACAGGTCGCCGTATGGCTACACCTTC.